This T cell receptor (beta chain) was documented in a study of molecular identifiers for immune sequencing clone quantification. For the study at large: Replicates split RNA from around 20,000 or 100,000 naive CD8 cells five ways, and the researchers sequenced four portions.

Using a CD8+CD4-CCR7+CD45RA+ phenotype, naive CD8 T cells were sorted. Study-wide findings and caveats: The sizes of highly expanded clones could be underestimated when identical TCR molecules share a barcode. Over 98% of effector molecules, yet under 1% of naive-cell molecules, were held by clones above 20 RNA copies.

As to this clonotype: No antigen is known for it.

There are 15 residues in the CDR3. The ends were cut back, 0 bases at V and 2 bases at J, with 12 bases in the middle. Germline lookup yields CDR1 SGHDT and CDR2 YYEEEE. MiXCR was run by TCRdb on the PCR reads, yielding one entry per CDR3 protein. Of roughly 40,000 distinct CDR3 sequences listed, about 18% are singletons. The TCR sequence derives from a human donor in good health. Some libraries in this study had Jurkat cell RNA spiked in. The chain combines TRBV5-6 with TRBJ2-7; D unclear. The sequenced material came from naive CD8+ T cells from blood, with Jurkat cell RNA spiked in. Indicated subset: FACS-sorted CD8+CD4-CCR7+CD45RA+ naive T cells. The CDR3 bases are TGTGCCAGCAGCTTGGACCCAGGCTTTACCTACGAGCAGTACTTC. It encodes CASSLDPGFTYEQYF.